Following are 18 T cell receptor beta chains from one sample sequenced in a study of PD-1 blockade in classical Hodgkin lymphoma. TCRdb keeps only in-frame clones here, not all; method: immunoSEQ multiplex PCR. Of 10,000 to 15,000 clones in the sample, approximately 79% were seen once. Each patient experienced a relapse that followed autologous stem cell transplantation, and brentuximab vedotin exposure varied. The CD8+ T cells came from thawed PBMCs through magnetic negative selection. The specimen comprised CD8+ T cells from blood, sampled at baseline. These receptors came from a human donor with classical Hodgkin lymphoma.

V and J are TRBV29-1 and TRBJ2-1; the match to TRBD2 covers 12 bases. Trimming removed 6 bases from V and 3 bases from J; junction bases left unmatched: 6. Germline V gene sequence: CDR1 SQVTM, CDR2 ANQGSEA. The CDR3 is made up of 15 amino acids. The CDR3 spells CSVPGLAGYYNEQFF. As DNA, the CDR3 is TGCAGCGTGCCCGGACTAGCGGGGTACTACAATGAGCAGTTCTTC.

This clone was seen once. The chain has TRBV5-8 and TRBJ1-4, with 12 bases identical to TRBD1. CDR1 is SGHTS and CDR2 is YDEGEE in the germline V gene. The CDR3 contains 19 residues. Unmatched junction bases numbered 13, after V lost 4 bases and J lost 3 bases. The CDR3 DNA reads TGTGCCAGCAGCGCCTCGGTTCGGGACAGGGGGCAAGCTAATGAAAAACTGTTTTTT. The encoded protein is CASSASVRDRGQANEKLFF. Looking up the rest from reference TRBV5-8 and TRBJ1-4 gives the full variable domain: EAGVTQSPTHLIKTRGQQATLRCSPISGHTSVYWYQQALGLGLQFLLWYDEGEERNRGNFPPRFSGRQFPNYSSELNVNALELEDSALYLCASSASVRDRGQANEKLFFGSGTQLSVL.

The V call is TRBV27, the J call TRBJ2-5; D uncertain. The CDR3 is made up of 16 amino acids. Germline-derived CDR1 and CDR2 are MNHEY and SMNVEV (reference sequence). V was clipped by 0 bases and J by 3 bases, with 14 bases between them. The CDR3 is CASSLSISMLKETQYF. In DNA, the CDR3 is TGTGCCAGCAGTTTATCGATATCTATGTTGAAAGAGACCCAGTACTTC.

This clone was picked up one time. The CDR3 here is CASSVGGGYQETQYF. CDR3 DNA: TGTGCCAGCAGCGTAGGAGGGGGTTACCAAGAGACCCAGTACTTC. The rearrangement links TRBV9 to TRBJ2-5; D possibly corresponds to TRBD1 (6 bases). CDR1 and CDR2 (germline): SGDLS, YYNGEE. V gave up 0 bases and J gave up 0 bases, with 9 bases separating them. The CDR3 contains 15 residues.

The chain recombines TRBV6-5 with TRBJ1-2, with D uncertain. Trimming took 0 bases from V and 6 from J, leaving 8 bases between them. The CDR3 has 13 amino acids. Germline CDR1 reads MNHEY; CDR2 reads SVGAGI. The CDR3 region is CASSYSLSDGYTF. CDR3 in DNA: TGTGCCAGCAGTTACTCGTTAAGCGATGGCTACACCTTC.

The rearrangement uses TRBV6-7 and TRBJ1-1, with D unresolved. TRBV6-7 is given ORF status, its function remaining uncertain. CDR3 size: 14 residues. Trimming took 10 bases from V and 1 from J, leaving 16 bases between them. CDR3 DNA: TGTGCCACCATTGTGGGCCGGACGAACACTGAAGCTTTCTTT. Its translation: CATIVGRTNTEAFF.

The J gene is TRBJ1-6, the V gene TRBV6-5; D uncertain. The germline gives CDR1 MNHEY, CDR2 SVGAGI. Trimming removed 2 bases from V and 9 bases from J, with 11 bases in between. The CDR3 is 14 amino acids. The CDR3 reads CASSYLWPGSPLHF. In DNA form, the CDR3 reads TGTGCCAGCAGTTACCTGTGGCCTGGTTCACCCCTCCACTTT.

This clone was seen more than once but under ten times. The CDR3 DNA follows: TGTGCCAGCAGAGGAAGCGGGGGGGATGGAGATACGCAGTATTTT. Residues: CASRGSGGDGDTQYF. The J gene is TRBJ2-3, the V gene TRBV6-4; TRBD2 aligns across 10 bases. V lost 6 bases, J lost 5 bases, and 8 bases stayed unmatched. Looked up from germline, CDR1 is MRHNA and CDR2 is SNTAGT. The CDR3 has 15 residues.

This clone was counted a single time. V usage is TRBV19 and J usage is TRBJ2-7; no definite D call. The ends were cut back, 7 bases at V and 3 bases at J, with 10 bases in the middle. Germline V lookup: CDR1 LNHDA, CDR2 SQIVND (reference sequence). CDR3 length equals 12 residues. Written as DNA, the CDR3 is TGTGCCAGTAACCACGGAGACTACGAGCAGTACTTC. Translated, it gives CASNHGDYEQYF.

J is TRBJ2-5 and V is TRBV7-9, with 14 bases that match TRBD2. V gave up 5 bases and J gave up 11 bases; unmatched junction bases: 13. The CDR3 sequence is 16 residues long. Germline V CDR1 and CDR2: SEHNR, FQNEAQ (reference sequence). The CDR3 nucleotides read TGTGCCAGCAGCGAAGGGACTAGCGGGGGAAACTGGAAGCAGTACTTC. It yields the protein CASSEGTSGGNWKQYF.

The V gene is TRBV12-1, the J gene TRBJ2-7. TRBV12-1 is assigned pseudogene status. This CDR3 comprises 15 residues. In nucleotides, the CDR3 is TGTGCCAGCAGCTCTCGCCGTCTCGGGCCCTACGAGCAGTACTTC. Its protein product is CASSSRRLGPYEQYF.

The rearrangement joins TRBV19 to TRBJ2-7, with TRBD2 matching over 8 bases. The CDR3 runs to 14 residues. V lost 5 bases and J lost 4; bases outside the gene matches: 7. The germline CDR1 and CDR2 sequences are LNHDA and SQIVND (reference sequence). For the CDR3, the DNA is TGTGCCAGTAGTTCCGCCTCGGGGGGGTACGAGCAGTACTTC. Translation gives CASSSASGGYEQYF.

CDR3 residues: CASSLGSNGYTF. The CDR3 coding sequence is TGTGCCAGCAGCTTAGGGTCTAACGGCTACACCTTC. The chain employs TRBV7-8 and TRBJ1-2; no clear D gene. The CDR3 is 12 residues long. Trimming stripped 1 base from V and 8 bases from J, with 8 bases between. CDR1 and CDR2 (germline): SGHVS, FQNEAQ.

This chain connects TRBV5-8 to TRBJ2-5; 10 nucleotides agree with TRBD1. The J call may be incorrect, as the DNA end agrees better with TRBJ2-7. Germline CDR1 is SGHTS and CDR2 is YDEGEE. This CDR3 spans 15 amino acids. The CDR3 is CASSVDRGLSYEQYF. The DNA of the CDR3 is TGTGCCAGCAGCGTCGACAGGGGGCTGTCCTACGAGCAGTACTTC.

This clone was picked up a small number of times. The V and J genes are TRBV19 and TRBJ1-1; no firm D call. The germline V and J ends were trimmed by 8 bases and 0 bases, with 4 bases remaining between them. The CDR3 length is 11 residues. Germline lookup yields CDR1 LNHDA and CDR2 SQIVND (reference sequence). CDR3 nucleotide sequence: TGTGCCAGTGCGTTGAACACTGAAGCTTTCTTT. Protein sequence: CASALNTEAFF.

The chain employs TRBV15 and TRBJ2-7, with D perhaps matching TRBD1 or TRBD2 (5 bases each). The CDR3 runs to 14 residues. CDR1 and CDR2 from the germline V gene are LNHNV and YYDKDF (reference sequence). Trimming took off 0 bases at V and 3 bases at J, with 9 bases between the two ends. The CDR3 DNA follows: TGTGCCACCAGCAGAGACAGGGACGGCTACGAGCAGTACTTC. The encoded protein is CATSRDRDGYEQYF.

The chain recombines TRBV9 with TRBJ2-1, with D hard to call. CDR3 length: 12 residues. V lost 3 bases, J lost 0 bases, and 1 base lay in between. Per germline, CDR1 SGDLS and CDR2 YYNGEE. The CDR3 loop reads CASSGSYNEQFF. The CDR3 DNA is TGTGCCAGCAGCGGCTCCTACAATGAGCAGTTCTTC.

The chain carries TRBV7-6 and TRBJ2-1, with D perhaps matching TRBD1 or TRBD2 (5 bases each). Looked up from germline, CDR1 is SGHVS and CDR2 is FNYEAQ. The germline V and J ends were trimmed by 1 base and 3 bases, with 13 bases remaining between them. The CDR3 sequence is 16 residues long. The DNA for the CDR3 is TGTGCCAGCAGCTTAGGAGAGGGACCGGACTACAATGAGCAGTTCTTC. Residues: CASSLGEGPDYNEQFF.